These T cell receptor beta chains were read from a single sample in a study of cytomegalovirus exposure and HLA in healthy donors. Profiling relied on immunoSEQ multiplex PCR, and the TCRdb table lists in-frame clones only, not all of them. This table holds 100,000 to 150,000 clones, 65% to 80% found once. The specimen sequenced was PBMCs. The source is a woman aged 18-29 years in good health and CMV-seronegative. Each CDR3 is given with its conserved first and last residue. A D gene is named only where the DNA matches it firmly. Only some rows state a clone size, as once, few, many or a class for expanded clones.

TRBD1 - TRBJ2-3 TRBV5-1 TGCGCCAGCAGCTTGGTTGACAGGGGTGCAGATACGCAGTATTTT CASSLVDRGADTQYF
- - TRBJ2-1 TRBV5-1 TGCGCCAGCAGCTTTGGGGGGACTCGAGACAATGAGCAGTTCTTC CASSFGGTRDNEQFF
TRBD1 - TRBJ2-3 TRBV27 TGTGCCAGCAGTTCGGGGGACAGGTCTGATACGCAGTATTTT CASSSGDRSDTQYF
- few TRBJ2-3 TRBV4-1 TGCGCCAGCAGCCAGTGGACTTCAGCAGATACGCAGTATTTT CASSQWTSADTQYF
TRBD2 - TRBJ2-7 TRBV27 TGTGCCAGCAGCTGGACTAGCGGGGCCTCCTACGAGCAGTACTTC CASSWTSGASYEQYF
- - TRBJ1-1 TRBV7-9 TGTGCCAGCAGCTCGGGGGGGCAAACTGAAGCTTTCTTT CASSSGGQTEAFF
TRBD1 - TRBJ1-1 TRBV5-1 TGCGCCAGCAGCTTGGACAGGGGGAGGGCCGCTTTCTTT CASSLDRGRAAFF
- - TRBJ2-3 TRBV27 TGTGCCACTCGTGCGGTTAGCACAGATACGCAGTATTTT CATRAVSTDTQYF
TRBD1 - TRBJ2-1 TRBV27 TGTGCCAGCAGTTTCCGCGGACAGGGAATGTTCTTC CASSFRGQGMFF
- - TRBJ2-7 TRBV4-2 TGTGCCAGCAGCCAAGAGGGCCTGTCCTACGAGCAGTACTTC CASSQEGLSYEQYF
- - TRBJ2-7 TRBV6-5 TGTGCCAGCAGACTGGACACGAACTCCTACGAGCAGTACTTC CASRLDTNSYEQYF
TRBD2 once TRBJ2-1 TRBV5-4 TGTGCCAGCAGCTCTGGGGGGACTAGCGGAAATGAGCAGTTCTTC CASSSGGTSGNEQFF
TRBD1 - TRBJ1-2 TRBV25-1 TGTGCCAGCAGTGAAACAGGGGCATTGGGCTACACCTTC CASSETGALGYTF
- once TRBJ1-3 TRBV5-4 TGTGCCAGCAGCTTGGACAGAGGAAACACCATATATTTT CASSLDRGNTIYF
- - TRBJ1-2 TRBV29-1 TGCAGCGTTGTTCGGTCTAACTATGGCTACACCTTC CSVVRSNYGYTF
- - TRBJ1-3 TRBV6-6 TGTGCCAGCAGTTACTCGGGCCCTGGAAACACCATATATTTT CASSYSGPGNTIYF
- - TRBJ1-6 TRBV15 TGTGCCACCCCGCCCGAGGAAAATTCACCCCTCCACTTT CATPPEENSPLHF
TRBD1 - TRBJ2-3 TRBV5-5 TGTGCCAGCAGCAAAAAGCCCGGGACAGAAAGCACAGATACGCAGTATTTT CASSKKPGTESTDTQYF
TRBD1 - TRBJ2-1 TRBV5-6 TGTGCCAGCAGCCTGCCCGGACAGGGTAGGAATGAGCAGTTCTTC CASSLPGQGRNEQFF
- - TRBJ1-1 TRBV5-4 TGTGCCAGCAGCTTCATCGGGAACACTGAAGCTTTCTTT CASSFIGNTEAFF
TRBD1 - TRBJ1-2 TRBV9 TGTGCCAGCAGCGTAGGAAGGGACAGGGGCTATGGCTACACCTTC CASSVGRDRGYGYTF
- few TRBJ2-1 TRBV30 TGTGCCTGGAAGTCAAGGAAGCGGGCCCATGAGCAGTTCTTC CAWKSRKRAHEQFF
TRBD2 - TRBJ2-5 TRBV7-9 TGTGCCAGCAGCCGTTGGGAGGGCCAAGAGACCCAGTACTTC CASSRWEGQETQYF
- - TRBJ2-7 TRBV7-9 TGTGCCAGCAGCTTAGCGAACAGTTACGAGCAGTACTTC CASSLANSYEQYF
TRBD2 once TRBJ2-1 TRBV7-9 TGTGCCAGCAGCTTCACTAGCGGGCCCTACCAAAGCTCCTACAATGAGCAGTTCTTC CASSFTSGPYQSSYNEQFF
- - TRBJ2-1 TRBV6-6 TGTGCCAGCAGTTACTCGGAAGGGGGTGAGCAGTTCTTC CASSYSEGGEQFF
- - TRBJ1-6 TRBV25-1 TGTGCCAGCAGTGAAGTCGGGAATAATTCACCCCTCCACTTT CASSEVGNNSPLHF
- - TRBJ1-2 TRBV12-5 TGTGCTAGTGGATCCTTGGCCGCTAACTATGGCTACACCTTC CASGSLAANYGYTF
TRBD2 - TRBJ2-1 TRBV10-3 TGTGCCATCAAGAGGGAGGGGAATGAGCAGTTCTTC CAIKREGNEQFF
TRBD1 - TRBJ2-1 TRBV11-1 TGTGCCAGCAGCTCCGACAGGGGGATCGATGAGCAGTTCTTC CASSSDRGIDEQFF
- - TRBJ2-5 TRBV6-5 TGTGCCAGCAGTTATTCAGGGAACCCAGAGTCGCCCCAGTACTTC CASSYSGNPESPQYF
TRBD1 - TRBJ1-2 TRBV6-5 TGTGCCAGCAGTTACTCGGGACAGGGTAAACACACCTTC CASSYSGQGKHTF
TRBD2 - TRBJ2-7 TRBV30 TGTGCCTGTACTAGCGGGAACCGGTACGAGCAGTACTTC CACTSGNRYEQYF
- once TRBJ2-7 TRBV29-1 TGCAGCGCCCGGGACTCCACCTACGAGCAGTACTTC CSARDSTYEQYF
TRBD1 - TRBJ1-5 TRBV12-5 TGTGCTAGTGGTTCCTATACAGGGGATGACAATCAGCCCCAGCATTTT CASGSYTGDDNQPQHF
- - TRBJ1-2 TRBV7-2 TGTGCCAGCAGCTTGTTTGCAGGGGCAGATGGCTACACCTTC CASSLFAGADGYTF
- - TRBJ2-5 TRBV5-1 TGCGCCAGCAGCTTGGAGGTAGCGAGACAAGAGACCCAGTACTTC CASSLEVARQETQYF
TRBD1 few TRBJ1-1 TRBV19 TGTGCCAGTAGTCCCAGGACAGGTGGGAACACTGAAGCTTTCTTT CASSPRTGGNTEAFF
TRBD2 - TRBJ2-7 TRBV4-1 TGCGCCAGCAGCCAAGTTAGCGGGAGAGCCTACGAGCAGTACTTC CASSQVSGRAYEQYF
TRBD2 - TRBJ2-2 TRBV6-5 TGTGCCAGCAGTTACGAGACTAGCGGGTCTCCGGGGGAGCTGTTTTTT CASSYETSGSPGELFF
TRBD1 - TRBJ1-4 TRBV7-9 TGTGCCAGCAGCCTGGGACAGGGGATGGGTGAACTGTTTTTT CASSLGQGMGELFF
TRBD2 - TRBJ2-2 TRBV6-1 TGTGCCAGCAGGACTAGCGGGAGCGGGGAGCTGTTTTTT CASRTSGSGELFF
TRBD2 - TRBJ2-1 TRBV5-4 TGTGCCACCCGGGGACTAGCGGGAAGCAATGAGCAGTTCTTC CATRGLAGSNEQFF
- - TRBJ2-1 TRBV27 TGTGCCAGCAGTTCTCATAGGAGCTCCTACAATGAGCAGTTCTTC CASSSHRSSYNEQFF
- once TRBJ1-1 TRBV19 TGTGCCAGTAGTTTGTTAAGCGGGGGTTTTAACACTGAAGCTTTCTTT CASSLLSGGFNTEAFF